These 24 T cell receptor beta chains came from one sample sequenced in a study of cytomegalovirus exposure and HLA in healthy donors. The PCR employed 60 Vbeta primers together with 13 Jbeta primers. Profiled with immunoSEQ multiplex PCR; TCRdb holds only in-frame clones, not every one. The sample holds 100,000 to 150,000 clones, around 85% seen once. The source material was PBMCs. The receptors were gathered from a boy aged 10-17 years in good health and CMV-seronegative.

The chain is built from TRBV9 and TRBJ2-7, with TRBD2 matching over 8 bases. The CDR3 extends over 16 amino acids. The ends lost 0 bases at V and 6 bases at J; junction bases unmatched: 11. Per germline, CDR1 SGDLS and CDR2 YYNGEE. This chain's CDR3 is CASSVVAGGTFSEQYF. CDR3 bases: TGTGCCAGCAGCGTAGTCGCGGGGGGTACATTTTCCGAGCAGTACTTC.

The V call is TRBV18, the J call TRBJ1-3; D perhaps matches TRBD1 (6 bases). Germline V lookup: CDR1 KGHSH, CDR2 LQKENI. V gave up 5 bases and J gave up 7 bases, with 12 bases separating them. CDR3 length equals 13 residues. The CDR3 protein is CASSMRTANTIYF. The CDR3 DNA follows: TGTGCCAGCTCAATGAGGACAGCCAACACCATATATTTT. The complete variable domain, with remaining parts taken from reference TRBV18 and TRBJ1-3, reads NAGVMQNPRHLVRRRGQEARLRCSPMKGHSHVYWYRQLPEEGLKFMVYLQKENIIDESGMPKERFSAEFPKEGPSILRIQQVVRGDSAAYFCASSMRTANTIYFGEGSWLTVV.

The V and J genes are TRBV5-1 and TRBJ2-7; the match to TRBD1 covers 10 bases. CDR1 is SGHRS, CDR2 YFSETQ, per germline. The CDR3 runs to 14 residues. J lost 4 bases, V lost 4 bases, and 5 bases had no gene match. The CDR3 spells CASSQGQGQYEQYF. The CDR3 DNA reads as TGCGCCAGCAGCCAGGGACAGGGGCAATACGAGCAGTACTTC.

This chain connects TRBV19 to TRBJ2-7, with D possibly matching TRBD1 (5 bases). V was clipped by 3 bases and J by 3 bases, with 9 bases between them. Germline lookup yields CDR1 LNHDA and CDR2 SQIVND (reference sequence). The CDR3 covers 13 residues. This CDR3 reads CASSIGQGYEQYF. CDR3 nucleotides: TGTGCCAGTAGTATTGGTCAGGGCTACGAGCAGTACTTC.

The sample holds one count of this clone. Written as DNA, the CDR3 is TGTGCCAGCAGCCCCGAGGGGGCTAGAGTCTGGAATGAGCAGTTCTTC. As protein: CASSPEGARVWNEQFF. This chain connects TRBV7-9 to TRBJ2-1, with 7 bases that match TRBD1. Germline V gene sequence: CDR1 SEHNR, CDR2 FQNEAQ (reference sequence). V gave up 5 bases and J gave up 7 bases; unmatched junction bases: 14. This CDR3 comprises 16 residues.

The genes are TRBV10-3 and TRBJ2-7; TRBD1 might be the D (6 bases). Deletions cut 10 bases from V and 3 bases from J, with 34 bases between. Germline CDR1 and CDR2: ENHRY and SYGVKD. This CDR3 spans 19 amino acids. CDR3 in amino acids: CATRTEKTQNPLGIYEQYF. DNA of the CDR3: TGTGCCACCAGGACAGAAAAGACGCAGAATCCCTTGGGGATCTACGAGCAGTACTTC.

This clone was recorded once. CDR3 loop: CASSKGGIRWDTEAFF. In nucleotides, the CDR3 is TGTGCCAGCAGCAAAGGCGGGATAAGGTGGGACACTGAAGCTTTCTTT. This sequence joins TRBV21-1 and TRBJ1-1. TRBV21-1 constitutes a pseudogene. The CDR3 has 16 residues.

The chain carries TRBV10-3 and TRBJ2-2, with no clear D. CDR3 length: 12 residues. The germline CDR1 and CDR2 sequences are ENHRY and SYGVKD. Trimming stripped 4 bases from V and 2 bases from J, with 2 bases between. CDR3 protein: CAISVNTGELFF. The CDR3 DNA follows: TGTGCCATCAGTGTAAACACCGGGGAGCTGTTTTTT.

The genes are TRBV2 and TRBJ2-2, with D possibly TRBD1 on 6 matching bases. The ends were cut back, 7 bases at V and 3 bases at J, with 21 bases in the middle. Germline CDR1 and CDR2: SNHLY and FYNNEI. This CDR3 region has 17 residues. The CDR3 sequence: CASTSADRLTYTGELFF. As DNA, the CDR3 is TGTGCCAGCACCTCCGCAGACAGGCTCACCTACACCGGGGAGCTGTTTTTT.

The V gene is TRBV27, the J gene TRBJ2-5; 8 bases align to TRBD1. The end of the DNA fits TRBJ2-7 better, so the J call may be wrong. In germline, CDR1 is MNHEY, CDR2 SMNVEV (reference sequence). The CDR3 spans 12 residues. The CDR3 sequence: CASWGQDYEQYF. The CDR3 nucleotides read TGTGCCAGCTGGGGACAGGACTACGAGCAGTACTTC.

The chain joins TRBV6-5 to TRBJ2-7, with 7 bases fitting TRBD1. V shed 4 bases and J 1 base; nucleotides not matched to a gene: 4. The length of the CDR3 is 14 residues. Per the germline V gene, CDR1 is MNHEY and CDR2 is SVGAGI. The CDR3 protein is CASSSRTGSYEQYF. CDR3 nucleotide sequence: TGTGCCAGCAGTTCTCGGACAGGTTCCTACGAGCAGTACTTC.

The CDR3 nucleotides are TGTGCCAGCAGCTACGGGACTAGCGGGACAACAGATACGCAGTATTTT. This sequence encodes CASSYGTSGTTDTQYF. The chain combines TRBV7-9 with TRBJ2-3, with TRBD2 matching over 13 bases. The V and J ends lost 4 bases and 3 bases, in that order; junction bases with no gene match: 4. The CDR3 runs to 16 residues. CDR1 is SEHNR and CDR2 is FQNEAQ in the germline V gene (reference sequence).

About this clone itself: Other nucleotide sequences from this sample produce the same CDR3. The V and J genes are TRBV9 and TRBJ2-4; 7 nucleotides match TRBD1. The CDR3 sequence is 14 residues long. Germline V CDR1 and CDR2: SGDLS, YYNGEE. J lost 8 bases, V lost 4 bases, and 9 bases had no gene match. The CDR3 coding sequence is TGTGCCAGCAGCCCAAGGACAGGTTGGGACATTCAGTACTTC. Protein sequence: CASSPRTGWDIQYF.

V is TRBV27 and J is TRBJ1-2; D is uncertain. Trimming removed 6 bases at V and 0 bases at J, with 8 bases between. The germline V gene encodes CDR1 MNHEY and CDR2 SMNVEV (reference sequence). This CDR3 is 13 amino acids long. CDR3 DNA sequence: TGTGCCAGCAGCACACAAGCTAACTATGGCTACACCTTC. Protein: CASSTQANYGYTF.

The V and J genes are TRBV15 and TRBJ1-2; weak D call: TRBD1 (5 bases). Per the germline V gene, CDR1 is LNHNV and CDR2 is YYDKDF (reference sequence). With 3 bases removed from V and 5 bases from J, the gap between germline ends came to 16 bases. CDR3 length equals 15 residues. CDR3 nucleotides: TGTGCCACCAGCAGCCATCCAGTTGGGGGGTATGGCTACACCTTC. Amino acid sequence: CATSSHPVGGYGYTF.

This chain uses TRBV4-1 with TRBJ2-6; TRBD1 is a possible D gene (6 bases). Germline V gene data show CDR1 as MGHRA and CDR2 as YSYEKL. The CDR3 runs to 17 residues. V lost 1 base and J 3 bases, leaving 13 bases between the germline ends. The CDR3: CASSQVRGGFGANVLTF. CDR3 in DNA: TGCGCCAGCAGCCAAGTCAGGGGCGGGTTTGGGGCCAACGTCCTGACTTTC.

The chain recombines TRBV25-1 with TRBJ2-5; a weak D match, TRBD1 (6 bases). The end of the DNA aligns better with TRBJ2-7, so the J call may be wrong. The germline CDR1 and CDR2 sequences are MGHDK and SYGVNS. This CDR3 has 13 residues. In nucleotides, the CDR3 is TGTGCCAGCAGTGAAGGACAGCTCTACGAGCAGTACTTC. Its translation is CASSEGQLYEQYF.

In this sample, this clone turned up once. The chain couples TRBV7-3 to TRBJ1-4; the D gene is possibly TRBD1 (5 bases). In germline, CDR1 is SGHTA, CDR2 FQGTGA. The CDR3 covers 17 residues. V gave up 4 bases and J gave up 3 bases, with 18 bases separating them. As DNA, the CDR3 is TGTGCCAGCAGCTCAAATAGCACCCAGGGCCCTAATGAAAAACTGTTTTTT. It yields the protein CASSSNSTQGPNEKLFF.

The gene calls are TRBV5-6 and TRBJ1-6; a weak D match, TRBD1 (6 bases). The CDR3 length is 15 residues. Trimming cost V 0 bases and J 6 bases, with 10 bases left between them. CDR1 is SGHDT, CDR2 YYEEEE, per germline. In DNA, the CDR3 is TGTGCCAGCAGCTTGGCAGGACAGCTTAATTCACCCCTCCACTTT. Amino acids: CASSLAGQLNSPLHF.

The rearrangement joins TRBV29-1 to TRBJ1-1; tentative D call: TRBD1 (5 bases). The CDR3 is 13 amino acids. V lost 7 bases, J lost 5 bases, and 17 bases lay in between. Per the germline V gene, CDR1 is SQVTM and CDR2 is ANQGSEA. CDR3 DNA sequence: TGCAGCGCCGAAGCCCGGGAGGGGACTGAAGCTTTCTTT. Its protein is CSAEAREGTEAFF.

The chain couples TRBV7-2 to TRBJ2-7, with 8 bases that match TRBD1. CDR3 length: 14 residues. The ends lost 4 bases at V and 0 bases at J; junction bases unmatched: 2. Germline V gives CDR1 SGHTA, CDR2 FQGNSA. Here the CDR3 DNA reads TGTGCCAGCAGCTCCGGGACAGGCTCCTACGAGCAGTACTTC. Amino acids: CASSSGTGSYEQYF.

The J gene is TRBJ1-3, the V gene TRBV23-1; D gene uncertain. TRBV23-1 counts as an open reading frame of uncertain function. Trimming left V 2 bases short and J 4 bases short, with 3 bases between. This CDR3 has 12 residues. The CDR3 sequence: CASSQTGNTIYF. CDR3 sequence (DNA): TGCGCCAGCAGTCAAACAGGAAACACCATATATTTT.

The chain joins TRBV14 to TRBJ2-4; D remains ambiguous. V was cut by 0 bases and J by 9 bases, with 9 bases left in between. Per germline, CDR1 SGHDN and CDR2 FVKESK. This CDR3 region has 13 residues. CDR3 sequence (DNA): TGTGCCAGCAGCCAAGATTCAGGTTCCATTCAGTACTTC. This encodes CASSQDSGSIQYF.

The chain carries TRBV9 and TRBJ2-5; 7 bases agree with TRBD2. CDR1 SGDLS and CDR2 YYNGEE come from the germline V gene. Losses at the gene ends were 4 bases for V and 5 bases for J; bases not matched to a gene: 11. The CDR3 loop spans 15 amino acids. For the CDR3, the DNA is TGTGCCAGCAGCCCCGCGGGGGTCCCCCACGAGACCCAGTACTTC. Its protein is CASSPAGVPHETQYF. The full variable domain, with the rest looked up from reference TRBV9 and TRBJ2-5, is DSGVTQTPKHLITATGQRVTLRCSPRSGDLSVYWYQQSLDQGLQFLIQYYNGEERAKGNILERFSAQQFPDLHSELNLSSLELGDSALYFCASSPAGVPHETQYFGPGTRLLVL.